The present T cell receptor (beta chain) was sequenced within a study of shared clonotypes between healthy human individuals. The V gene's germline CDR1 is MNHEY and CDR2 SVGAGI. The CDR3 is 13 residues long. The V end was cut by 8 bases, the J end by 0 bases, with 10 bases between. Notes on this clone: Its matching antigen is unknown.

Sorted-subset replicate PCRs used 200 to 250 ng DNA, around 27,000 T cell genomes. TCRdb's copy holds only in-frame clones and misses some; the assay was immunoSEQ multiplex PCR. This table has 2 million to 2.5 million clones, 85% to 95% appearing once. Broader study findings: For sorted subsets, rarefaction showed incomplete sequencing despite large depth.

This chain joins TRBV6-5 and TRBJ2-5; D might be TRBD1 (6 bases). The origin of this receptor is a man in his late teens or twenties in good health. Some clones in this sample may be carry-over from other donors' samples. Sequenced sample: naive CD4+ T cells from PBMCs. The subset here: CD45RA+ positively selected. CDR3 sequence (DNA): TGTGCCAGCCATACAGGGAACCAAGAGACCCAGTACTTC. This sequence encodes CASHTGNQETQYF.